This T cell receptor (beta chain) was sequenced during a study of early T cells in non-severe SARS-CoV-2 infection. CDR1 is SGHAT and CDR2 is FQNNGV in the germline V gene. The ends were cut back, 2 bases at V and 1 base at J, with 21 bases in the middle. The CDR3 extends over 18 amino acids. One entry per CDR3 protein results from TCRdb running MiXCR on the 5' RACE reads. The table shows approximately 88,000 distinct CDR3 sequences, with roughly an eighth occurring only once. The sequencing input was whole blood. The chain recombines TRBV11-2 with TRBJ2-7, with D possibly matching TRBD1 (6 bases). This receptor was taken from an adult who was a healthcare worker with PCR-confirmed SARS-CoV-2 infection or an uninfected control (not recorded which). CDR3 protein: CASSLINRATYFSYEQYF. In DNA, the CDR3 is TGTGCCAGCAGCTTAATTAACAGGGCAACGTATTTTTCCTACGAGCAGTACTTC.